The clone carrying this T cell receptor delta chain was counted a few times. This entry comes from a study of gamma-delta T cells after stem cell transplantation. This CDR3 has 18 amino acids. The V gene lost 0 bases and the J gene lost 5 bases, with 24 bases spanning the gap. Germline V gene sequence: CDR1 GEAIGNYY, CDR2 EKD. TCRdb reanalysed the RT-PCR reads via CATT. The sample lists some 3,000 delta-chain clones; 30% were seen once. V and J are TRDV2 and TRDJ1; possibly TRDD3 for D (6 bases). The sample taken for sequencing was gamma-delta T cells. The sequence derives from a human donor. It is not recorded whose cells these are; they may come from a transplant donor. Here the CDR3 reads CACDTVSPGRDIGDKLIF. CDR3 DNA: TGTGCCTGTGACACCGTCTCCCCGGGGAGGGATATAGGGGATAAACTCATCTTT.